Below, 28 T cell receptor beta chains from the same sample are listed, as sequenced in a study of OX40 agonist ivuxolimab in advanced cancers. The data were produced by immunoSEQ multiplex PCR, yet TCRdb's version contains in-frame clones alone and is incomplete. The table includes about 33,000 clones, 65% to 75% detected once. Sequencing used CD4+ or CD8+ T cells sorted from blood, obtained in a trial of the OX40 agonist ivuxolimab. All receptors derive from an adult with an advanced solid tumor such as melanoma, head and neck, liver or kidney cancer.

The rearrangement joins TRBV19 to TRBJ1-5; TRBD1 might be the D (6 bases). This CDR3 spans 13 amino acids. The germline V gene encodes CDR1 LNHDA and CDR2 SQIVND (reference sequence). V was clipped by 4 bases and J by 5 bases, with 9 bases between them. For the CDR3, the DNA is TGTGCCAGTAGTACCAGGACAGATCAGCCCCAGCATTTT. This sequence encodes CASSTRTDQPQHF.

The CDR3 protein is CASSTERTGGFGYTF. The DNA for the CDR3 is TGTGCCAGCAGCACGGAACGGACAGGGGGCTTTGGCTACACCTTC. V and J are TRBV7-9 and TRBJ1-2; 11 bases agree with TRBD1. This CDR3 has 15 amino acids. The ends lost 5 bases at V and 7 bases at J; junction bases unmatched: 9. Germline values: CDR1 SEHNR, CDR2 FQNEAQ (reference sequence).

The gene calls are TRBV6-5 and TRBJ2-1; TRBD2 is a possible D gene (5 bases). Trimming shortened V by 2 bases and J by 3 bases, and 11 bases separated the two germline ends. Germline-derived CDR1 and CDR2 are MNHEY and SVGAGI. This CDR3 has 15 amino acids. CDR3 bases: TGTGCCAGCAGTTACAAAGGGAGAGACTACAATGAGCAGTTCTTC. Encoded protein: CASSYKGRDYNEQFF.

In its sample, this clone was seen a few times. The chain is built from TRBV5-1 and TRBJ2-1, with 7 bases identical to TRBD1. Losses at the gene ends were 4 bases for V and 10 bases for J; bases not matched to a gene: 5. Looked up from germline, CDR1 is SGHRS and CDR2 is YFSETQ. The CDR3 consists of 12 residues. This chain's CDR3 is CASSRDRDEQFF. CDR3 nucleotides: TGCGCCAGCAGCCGAGACAGGGACGAGCAGTTCTTC.

The rearrangement links TRBV5-1 to TRBJ2-3; 12 nucleotides match TRBD2. Germline CDR1 and CDR2: SGHRS and YFSETQ. V shed 0 bases and J 1 base; nucleotides not matched to a gene: 6. CDR3 length equals 18 residues. The CDR3 sequence is CASSLVTSGGFRTDTQYF. CDR3 sequence (DNA): TGCGCCAGCAGCTTGGTGACTAGCGGGGGTTTTCGCACAGATACGCAGTATTTT.

The rearrangement links TRBV18 to TRBJ1-1; weak D call: TRBD1 (5 bases). Deletions cut 4 bases from V and 5 bases from J, with 11 bases between. The CDR3 spans 13 residues. Germline values: CDR1 KGHSH, CDR2 LQKENI. CDR3 coding DNA: TGTGCCAGCTCACGCATCAGGGATACTGAAGCTTTCTTT. Encoded protein: CASSRIRDTEAFF.

In nucleotides, the CDR3 is TGCGCCAGCAGCCAAGATGGGGGCAGGGGGTTAACCACTGAAGCTTTCTTT. This sequence encodes CASSQDGGRGLTTEAFF. J is TRBJ1-1 and V is TRBV4-1; the match to TRBD1 covers 7 bases. The CDR3 sequence is 17 residues long. The V segment lost 0 bases and the J segment 4 bases; nucleotides outside the gene matches: 11. CDR1 and CDR2 from the germline V gene are MGHRA and YSYEKL.

By share, this clone ranks as medium-sized. The chain combines TRBV2 with TRBJ1-6, with D hard to call. Germline values: CDR1 SNHLY, CDR2 FYNNEI. The CDR3 runs 11 residues. V shed 8 bases and J shed 7 bases, with 6 bases lying between them. The CDR3 bases are TGTGCCAGCCATCTGAATTCACCCCTCCACTTT. Amino acids: CASHLNSPLHF.

This chain joins TRBV6-1 and TRBJ2-1, with D unclear. Trimming cost V 7 bases and J 7 bases, with 17 bases left between them. Germline lookup yields CDR1 MNHNS and CDR2 SASEGT. This CDR3 contains 14 residues. DNA of the CDR3: TGTGCCAGCAAACCCCCGGAGATTTGGAATGAGCAGTTCTTC. As protein: CASKPPEIWNEQFF.

V is TRBV7-9 and J is TRBJ1-2; D uncertain. The CDR3 extends over 13 amino acids. The V and J ends lost 5 bases and 9 bases respectively, with 16 bases between them. Germline assignment: CDR1 SEHNR and CDR2 FQNEAQ (reference sequence). The CDR3 DNA reads as TGTGCCAGCAGCCCCGGTACGGTAATGCGCTACACCTTC. Residues: CASSPGTVMRYTF.

This clone turned up a few times. The chain joins TRBV5-6 to TRBJ2-1, with D perhaps assigned TRBD1 or TRBD2 (6 bases each). CDR1 is SGHDT, CDR2 YYEEEE, per germline. The CDR3 spans 15 residues. Trimming pared 6 bases from V and 3 bases from J, leaving 16 bases between. In nucleotides, the CDR3 is TGTGCCAGCAATCACCGGGGGCTCGGCTACAATGAGCAGTTCTTC. Protein: CASNHRGLGYNEQFF.

The V and J genes are TRBV6-6 and TRBJ2-7; no clear D. CDR1 MNHNY and CDR2 SVGAGI come from the germline V gene (reference sequence). The CDR3 sequence is 13 residues long. V gave up 0 bases and J gave up 1 base, with 4 bases separating them. The DNA for the CDR3 is TGTGCCAGCAGTTACTCTGAGTCCTACGAGCAGTACTTC. Amino acid sequence: CASSYSESYEQYF.

The chain recombines TRBV6-1 with TRBJ1-4; D ambiguous. The CDR3 extends over 14 amino acids. Trimming took off 1 base at V and 5 bases at J, with 8 bases between the two ends. The germline V gene has CDR1 MNHNS and CDR2 SASEGT. CDR3 in amino acids: CASSEGHRNEKLFF. The DNA for the CDR3 is TGTGCCAGCAGTGAAGGACACCGCAATGAAAAACTGTTTTTT.

The V call is TRBV30, the J call TRBJ1-1; TRBD1 matches 7 bases. Trimming removed 3 bases from V and 2 bases from J; junction bases left unmatched: 3. Per the germline V gene, CDR1 is GTSNPN and CDR2 is SVGIG (reference sequence). The length of the CDR3 is 13 residues. The CDR3 sequence: CAWSWTGNTEAFF. In nucleotides, the CDR3 is TGTGCCTGGAGCTGGACAGGCAACACTGAAGCTTTCTTT. Using reference TRBV30 and TRBJ1-1 for the parts outside the CDR3, the full variable domain is SQTIHQWPATLVQPVGSPLSLECTVEGTSNPNLYWYRQAAGRGLQLLFYSVGIGQISSEVPQNLSASRPQDRQFILSSKKLLLSDSGFYLCAWSWTGNTEAFFGQGTRLTVV.

The rearrangement links TRBV2 to TRBJ1-2; D is unresolved. Germline loops: CDR1 SNHLY, CDR2 FYNNEI. This CDR3 is built from 14 residues. Trimming stripped 2 bases from V and 5 bases from J, with 12 bases between. The CDR3 reads CASSETDPIYGYTF. CDR3 nucleotide sequence: TGTGCCAGCAGTGAAACAGATCCGATTTATGGCTACACCTTC. The full variable domain, its missing parts supplied by reference TRBV2 and TRBJ1-2, is EPEVTQTPSHQVTQMGQEVILRCVPISNHLYFYWYRQILGQKVEFLVSFYNNEISEKSEIFDDQFSVERPDGSNFTLKIRSTKLEDSAMYFCASSETDPIYGYTFGSGTRLTVV.

This chain uses TRBV5-1 with TRBJ1-2; TRBD1 agrees at 11 bases. This CDR3 contains 12 residues. Trimming at V came to 7 bases and at J to 7 bases, leaving 3 bases not matched to a gene. The germline V gene encodes CDR1 SGHRS and CDR2 YFSETQ. The CDR3 loop is CASGQGAFGYTF. The DNA for the CDR3 is TGCGCCAGCGGACAGGGGGCGTTTGGCTACACCTTC.

The chain is built from TRBV5-1 and TRBJ1-2; D not resolved. V was clipped by 6 bases and J by 4 bases, with 7 bases between them. Germline V gene sequence: CDR1 SGHRS, CDR2 YFSETQ. The CDR3 length is 11 residues. DNA of the CDR3: TGCGCCAGCACCCAAGGCTATGGCTACACCTTC. Amino acid sequence: CASTQGYGYTF.

On this clone itself: A junction end diverges from the germline sequence, so it may reflect a read error. The rearrangement links TRBV19 to TRBJ1-4; D unclear. This CDR3 is built from 14 residues. From germline, CDR1 is LNHDA and CDR2 SQIVND (reference sequence). The DNA for the CDR3 is TGTGCCAGTAGTATTATTCAGCCTAATCAAAAACTGTTTTTT. Its translation is CASSIIQPNQKLFF. The variable domain in full, completed from reference TRBV19 and TRBJ1-4, reads DGGITQSPKYLFRKEGQNVTLSCEQNLNHDAMYWYRQDPGQGLRLIYYSQIVNDFQKGDIAEGYSVSREKKESFPLTVTSAQKNPTAFYLCASSIIQPNQKLFFGSGTQLSVL.

The CDR3 here is CASSSQQGANTEAFF. The CDR3 coding sequence is TGTGCCAGCAGCTCCCAACAGGGGGCGAACACTGAAGCTTTCTTT. The rearrangement joins TRBV7-9 to TRBJ1-1, with TRBD1 matching 9 bases. Germline CDR1 is SEHNR and CDR2 is FQNEAQ (reference sequence). Trimming at V came to 4 bases and at J to 1 base, leaving 4 bases not matched to a gene. The CDR3 sequence is 15 residues long.

The chain has TRBV21-1 and TRBJ1-5; TRBD1, the table's D call, lacks a check against the DNA. TRBV21-1 is listed as a pseudogene. This CDR3 region has 15 residues. The CDR3 DNA sequence: TGTGCCAGCAGCAGGGACAGGGGGCGCCTCCGGCCCCAGCATTTT. Amino acid sequence: CASSRDRGRLRPQHF.

The rearrangement uses TRBV27 and TRBJ1-1, with a weak D call TRBD1 (5 bases). The V end was cut by 4 bases, the J end by 4 bases, with 19 bases between. This CDR3 has 16 residues. Germline assignment: CDR1 MNHEY and CDR2 SMNVEV (reference sequence). CDR3 in amino acids: CASSSLEGRGRTEAFF. CDR3 nucleotide sequence: TGTGCCAGCAGTTCCCTGGAGGGGCGAGGGCGCACTGAAGCTTTCTTT.

The chain combines TRBV5-6 with TRBJ2-5; D call uncertain. Trimming shortened V by 1 base and J by 2 bases, and 6 bases separated the two germline ends. Germline V lookup: CDR1 SGHDT, CDR2 YYEEEE. The CDR3 is made up of 13 amino acids. In DNA, the CDR3 is TGTGCCAGCAGCTTGATACAGCAAGAGACCCAGTACTTC. Its protein is CASSLIQQETQYF.

The chain is built from TRBV11-1 and TRBJ2-1; D gene uncertain. The germline CDR1 and CDR2 sequences are SGHAT and FQDESV (reference sequence). The CDR3 contains 17 residues. V was pared by 0 bases and J by 9 bases, with 21 bases between. The CDR3 region is CASSLATRARSRGEQFF. The CDR3 bases are TGTGCCAGCAGCTTAGCTACCCGGGCCCGCAGCCGCGGTGAGCAGTTCTTC. The full variable domain, completed using reference TRBV11-1 and TRBJ2-1, is EAEVAQSPRYKITEKSQAVAFWCDPISGHATLYWYRQILGQGPELLVQFQDESVVDDSQLPKDRFSAERLKGVDSTLKIQPAELGDSAMYLCASSLATRARSRGEQFFGPGTRLTVL.

The rearrangement joins TRBV7-2 to TRBJ2-7; D may be TRBD1 (5 bases). Germline V gives CDR1 SGHTA, CDR2 FQGNSA. Trimming took off 0 bases at V and 4 bases at J, with 13 bases between the two ends. The CDR3 sequence is 15 residues long. This CDR3 reads CASSLAGQGGYEQYF. The CDR3 nucleotides are TGTGCCAGCAGCTTAGCAGGGCAGGGTGGGTACGAGCAGTACTTC.

This clone occurred a few times. The chain recombines TRBV6-5 with TRBJ1-1, with D unclear. The germline V and J ends were trimmed by 4 bases and 0 bases, with 15 bases remaining between them. CDR1 MNHEY and CDR2 SVGAGI come from the germline V gene. This CDR3 has 16 residues. CDR3 DNA sequence: TGTGCCAGCAGTTCGCTAGGGAAGGTAATGAACACTGAAGCTTTCTTT. Its protein is CASSSLGKVMNTEAFF.

This sequence joins TRBV14 and TRBJ2-4; no clear D. V was pared by 1 base and J by 0 bases, with 7 bases between. The CDR3 contains 15 residues. CDR1 is SGHDN, CDR2 FVKESK, per germline. CDR3 protein: CASSQGVVAKNIQYF. CDR3 sequence (DNA): TGTGCCAGCAGCCAAGGGGTCGTAGCCAAAAACATTCAGTACTTC.

V is TRBV18 and J is TRBJ2-5; D is unclear. Germline-derived CDR1 and CDR2 are KGHSH and LQKENI. With 3 bases removed from V and 5 bases from J, the gap between germline ends came to 10 bases. The CDR3 is made up of 13 amino acids. CDR3 loop: CASSPNSDETQYF. DNA for the CDR3: TGTGCCAGCTCACCCAACTCCGATGAGACCCAGTACTTC.

This clone was seen a single time. The chain carries TRBV2 and TRBJ2-7; 9 positions agree with TRBD1. The ends lost 6 bases at V and 0 bases at J; junction bases unmatched: 9. This CDR3 has 16 amino acids. Germline CDR1 reads SNHLY; CDR2 reads FYNNEI. CDR3 sequence: CASSRGQGLSSYEQYF. CDR3 bases: TGTGCCAGCAGCAGAGGACAGGGGCTAAGCTCCTACGAGCAGTACTTC.